This T cell receptor beta chain was sequenced for a study of blood T cell repertoires in COVID-19. Points on this clone: The identical CDR3 is also encoded by other nucleotide sequences in the sample.

TCRdb keeps only in-frame clones here, not all; method: immunoSEQ multiplex PCR. The sample carries under 100,000 clones, nearly 90% recorded once. Germline-derived CDR1 and CDR2 are SGHRS and YFSETQ. CDR3 length: 14 residues. The V segment lost 0 bases and the J segment 4 bases; nucleotides outside the gene matches: 2. J is TRBJ2-5 and V is TRBV5-1; 8 nucleotides align to TRBD1. The receptor's source is a man in his fifties or sixties with acute or convalescent COVID-19. Source material: peripheral blood. The CDR3 bases are TGCGCCAGCAGCTTGGCAGGGGGCGGAGAGACCCAGTACTTC. Translated: CASSLAGGGETQYF.